The clone carrying this T cell receptor (beta chain) showed up just a few times. The length of the CDR3 is 17 residues. The junction had 13 bases not matched to a gene; V was cut back by 4 bases and J by 5 bases. The germline V gene encodes CDR1 SGHRS and CDR2 YFSETQ. TCRdb reanalysed the RT-PCR reads using MiXCR and keeps one entry per CDR3 protein. This sample has roughly 500,000 distinct CDR3 sequences, with approximately 24% found just once. This entry belongs to a study of response to subunit inactivated influenza vaccine. The same sample was also used in a study of T cells expressing NK-cell markers. That source reports: The TCR beta cDNA came from 5'RACE template switching with UMIs.

This clonotype was sampled from a man between 45 and 60 years old who received an inactivated influenza vaccine. The gene calls are TRBV5-1 and TRBJ2-2; 8 nucleotides match TRBD2. The material was CD4+ T cells sorted from PBMCs, obtained 11 to 12 days after vaccination. The CDR3 bases are TGCGCCAGCAGCCGCTTAGTGGCGGGAGGAGGAACCGGGGAGCTGTTTTTT. It translates to CASSRLVAGGGTGELFF.